The rows below give T cell receptor beta chains drawn from one sample of a study of T cells in Graves' hyperthyroidism and ophthalmopathy. Using its own MiXCR run on the multiplex PCR reads, TCRdb lists one record per CDR3 protein. The sample has about 360,000 distinct CDR3 sequences; under 15% are singletons. Sequencing used blood. These receptors came from a woman aged 18-29 years with Graves' hyperthyroidism. Both conserved end residues are part of each CDR3. Fields, in order: CDR3 protein, CDR3 DNA, J gene, clone size, V gene, D gene. D genes are given only for firm matches. Clone size appears in some rows only: once, few, many, or a class for an expanded clone.

CDR3: CAWSALAGESNEQFF
DNA: TGTGCCTGGAGTGCTCTAGCGGGAGAGTCAAATGAGCAGTTCTTC
J: TRBJ2-1
size: many
V: TRBV30
D: TRBD2

CDR3: CASSHGTGDTEAFF
DNA: TGCGCCAGCAGCCACGGGACAGGGGACACTGAAGCCTTCTTT
J: TRBJ1-1
size: many
V: TRBV4-3
D: TRBD1

CDR3: CASRGTGGVSGANVLTF
DNA: TGTGCCAGCAGGGGGACAGGGGGCGTATCTGGGGCCAACGTCCTGACTTTC
J: TRBJ2-6
size: many
V: TRBV28
D: TRBD1

CDR3: CASSSTQGYNSPLHF
DNA: TGTGCCAGCAGTTCAACACAGGGCTATAATTCACCCCTCCACTTT
J: TRBJ1-6
size: many
V: TRBV12-3/TRBV12-4
D: .

CDR3: CSVEEGQGGDEQYF
DNA: TGCAGCGTTGAAGAGGGACAGGGGGGGGACGAGCAGTACTTC
J: TRBJ2-7
size: many
V: TRBV29-1
D: TRBD1

CDR3: CASSFIGEQYF
DNA: TGTGCCAGCAGTTTTATAGGCGAGCAGTACTTC
J: TRBJ2-7
size: few
V: TRBV6-2/TRBV6-3
D: .

CDR3: CSARGTWGGLNTEAFF
DNA: TGCAGTGCTAGGGGGACGTGGGGGGGATTGAACACTGAAGCTTTCTTT
J: TRBJ1-1
size: many
V: TRBV20-1
D: .

CDR3: CAISESRAGGREQYF
DNA: TGTGCCATCAGTGAGTCCCGAGCGGGAGGGCGAGAGCAGTACTTC
J: TRBJ2-7
size: many
V: TRBV10-3
D: TRBD2

CDR3: CASSERLRTTDTQYF
DNA: TGTGCCAGCAGTGAGAGGCTGAGGACAACAGATACGCAGTATTTT
J: TRBJ2-3
size: many
V: TRBV6-1
D: .

CDR3: CSASGGGAIQPQHF
DNA: TGCAGTGCTAGTGGGGGGGGGGCGATTCAGCCCCAGCATTTT
J: TRBJ1-5
size: many
V: TRBV20-1
D: .

CDR3: CASSLEEGAYNEQFF
DNA: TGTGCCAGCAGCTTAGAGGAGGGGGCCTACAATGAGCAGTTCTTC
J: TRBJ2-1
size: many
V: TRBV7-8
D: .

CDR3: CASSLFGGTGETQYF
DNA: TGTGCCAGCAGCTTGTTCGGGGGTACCGGAGAGACCCAGTACTTC
J: TRBJ2-5
size: many
V: TRBV5-5
D: .

CDR3: CASSQGQYFSPVGYTF
DNA: TGTGCCAGCAGTCAGGGACAGTACTTTTCTCCCGTGGGCTACACCTTC
J: TRBJ1-2
size: many
V: TRBV27
D: TRBD1

CDR3: CASSLGGTSGTDTQYF
DNA: TGTGCCAGCAGCTTAGGCGGGACTAGCGGCACAGATACGCAGTATTTT
J: TRBJ2-3
size: .
V: TRBV7-9
D: TRBD2

CDR3: CASSQDYHSPYNEQFF
DNA: TGCGCCAGCAGCCAAGATTATCATTCCCCCTACAATGAGCAGTTCTTC
J: TRBJ2-1
size: .
V: TRBV4-1
D: .

CDR3: CASSFGGGLQETQYF
DNA: TGTGCCAGCAGCTTCGGGGGGGGCTTACAAGAGACCCAGTACTTC
J: TRBJ2-5
size: many
V: TRBV7-8
D: TRBD2

CDR3: CASSLLISSYEQYF
DNA: TGTGCCAGCAGCCTGCTGATTTCCTCCTACGAGCAGTACTTC
J: TRBJ2-7
size: many
V: TRBV4-2
D: .

CDR3: CASSRDREYEQYF
DNA: TGTGCCAGCTCAAGAGACAGGGAATACGAGCAGTACTTC
J: TRBJ2-7
size: many
V: TRBV18
D: TRBD1

CDR3: CASSPWGTRNIQYF
DNA: TGTGCCAGCAGCCCCTGGGGTACCAGGAACATTCAGTACTTC
J: TRBJ2-4
size: .
V: TRBV7-9
D: .

CDR3: CASSYSGGVDTQYF
DNA: TGTGCCAGCAGTTACTCCGGAGGGGTGGATACGCAGTATTTT
J: TRBJ2-3
size: many
V: TRBV6-5
D: .

CDR3: CASSPRLAGQETQYF
DNA: TGTGCCAGCAGTCCCCGACTAGCGGGGCAAGAGACCCAGTACTTC
J: TRBJ2-5
size: many
V: TRBV6-1
D: TRBD2

CDR3: CASWDNSYEQYF
DNA: TGTGCCAGCTGGGACAACTCCTACGAGCAGTACTTC
J: TRBJ2-7
size: many
V: TRBV28
D: .

CDR3: CASSWDGTGGVRGPQRDEQFF
DNA: TGTGCCAGCAGCTGGGACGGGACAGGGGGCGTCCGGGGCCCCCAAAGGGATGAGCAGTTCTTC
J: TRBJ2-1
size: few
V: TRBV11-1
D: TRBD1

CDR3: CAITLTSGEETQYF
DNA: TGTGCCATCACCCTGACTAGCGGCGAAGAGACCCAGTACTTC
J: TRBJ2-5
size: many
V: TRBV10-3
D: TRBD2

CDR3: CASSDGQGKYYGYTF
DNA: TGTGCCAGCAGTGACGGGCAGGGCAAATACTATGGCTACACCTTC
J: TRBJ1-2
size: many
V: TRBV2
D: .

CDR3: CASSYSGRGLIPRPQYF
DNA: TGTGCCAGCAGCTACTCCGGACGGGGCTTAATCCCCCGGCCCCAGTACTTC
J: TRBJ2-5
size: few
V: TRBV7-2
D: .

CDR3: CASRTGTYEQYF
DNA: TGTGCCAGTAGGACAGGGACCTACGAGCAGTACTTC
J: TRBJ2-7
size: many
V: TRBV6-2/TRBV6-3
D: TRBD1

CDR3: CASSPGAATGELFF
DNA: TGTGCCAGCAGCCCAGGGGCGGCCACCGGGGAGCTGTTTTTT
J: TRBJ2-2
size: .
V: TRBV6-1
D: .

CDR3: CASIPPGGRSTEAFF
DNA: TGTGCCAGCATTCCCCCGGGGGGGCGGTCCACTGAAGCTTTCTTT
J: TRBJ1-1
size: many
V: TRBV7-9
D: .

CDR3: CASSLAGVRGEQFF
DNA: TGTGCCAGCAGTTTAGCGGGAGTACGAGGTGAGCAGTTCTTC
J: TRBJ2-1
size: many
V: TRBV28
D: TRBD2

CDR3: CASSRGTLWYEQYF
DNA: TGTGCCAGCAGCCGGGGGACATTATGGTACGAGCAGTACTTC
J: TRBJ2-7
size: many
V: TRBV3-2
D: .

CDR3: CSVVGSSGIWGEQYF
DNA: TGCAGCGTTGTGGGCTCTAGCGGGATCTGGGGCGAGCAGTACTTC
J: TRBJ2-7
size: many
V: TRBV29-1
D: TRBD2

CDR3: CASSQDRRGYEQYF
DNA: TGCGCCAGCAGCCAAGATAGGAGGGGCTACGAGCAGTACTTC
J: TRBJ2-7
size: .
V: TRBV4-3
D: .

CDR3: CASREGLAGGYTQYF
DNA: TGTGCCAGCAGGGAAGGACTAGCGGGGGGATATACGCAGTATTTT
J: TRBJ2-3
size: many
V: TRBV2
D: TRBD2

CDR3: CASSPRQGSGANVLTF
DNA: TGTGCCAGCTCACCAAGACAGGGCTCTGGGGCCAACGTCCTGACTTTC
J: TRBJ2-6
size: many
V: TRBV18
D: TRBD1

CDR3: CASQSDRSPQGYTF
DNA: TGCGCCAGCCAATCGGACAGAAGCCCACAGGGCTACACCTTC
J: TRBJ1-2
size: .
V: TRBV5-1
D: .

CDR3: CASSRGVGYNEQFF
DNA: TGTGCCAGCAGCCGCGGGGTAGGGTACAATGAGCAGTTCTTC
J: TRBJ2-1
size: many
V: TRBV11-2
D: .

CDR3: CASTPWGGSKNEQFF
DNA: TGTGCCAGCACCCCGTGGGGCGGGAGTAAGAATGAGCAGTTCTTC
J: TRBJ2-1
size: many
V: TRBV28
D: TRBD2

CDR3: CASSPGQGEVGYTF
DNA: TGCGCCAGCAGCCCGGGACAGGGGGAAGTCGGCTACACCTTC
J: TRBJ1-2
size: many
V: TRBV5-1
D: TRBD1

CDR3: CSVVAATNEKLFF
DNA: TGCAGCGTTGTGGCGGCAACTAATGAAAAACTGTTTTTT
J: TRBJ1-4
size: few
V: TRBV29-1
D: .

CDR3: CASSPTNYEQYF
DNA: TGTGCCAGCAGCCCGACAAACTACGAGCAGTACTTC
J: TRBJ2-7
size: many
V: TRBV5-5
D: .

CDR3: CASSYRGQSYEQYF
DNA: TGTGCCAGCAGTTACCGCGGACAGAGCTACGAGCAGTACTTC
J: TRBJ2-7
size: many
V: TRBV6-1
D: .

CDR3: CASTQLAYLSYEQYF
DNA: TGTGCCAGCACCCAACTAGCGTACCTTTCCTACGAGCAGTACTTC
J: TRBJ2-7
size: many
V: TRBV2
D: TRBD2

CDR3: CASRSGGDTDTQYF
DNA: TGCGCCAGCAGAAGCGGGGGGGACACAGATACGCAGTATTTT
J: TRBJ2-3
size: many
V: TRBV5-1
D: TRBD2

CDR3: CASSPGYLNTEAFF
DNA: TGCGCCAGCAGCCCAGGGTACCTGAACACTGAAGCTTTCTTT
J: TRBJ1-1
size: many
V: TRBV5-1
D: .

CDR3: CASRRVGVSYNEQFF
DNA: TGTGCCAGCAGGAGGGTAGGGGTCTCCTACAATGAGCAGTTCTTC
J: TRBJ2-1
size: many
V: TRBV28
D: .

CDR3: CASSLVGQSSYEQYF
DNA: TGTGCCAGCAGTTTAGTGGGGCAGAGCTCCTACGAGCAGTACTTC
J: TRBJ2-7
size: many
V: TRBV28
D: .

CDR3: CASSPEGLAGVGEQFF
DNA: TGTGCCAGCTCACCAGAGGGACTAGCGGGAGTAGGGGAGCAGTTCTTC
J: TRBJ2-1
size: many
V: TRBV18
D: TRBD2

CDR3: CASSFTAGEGGELFF
DNA: TGTGCCAGCAGTTTCACGGCGGGAGAGGGCGGGGAGCTGTTTTTT
J: TRBJ2-2
size: many
V: TRBV28
D: TRBD2

CDR3: CASSEASAVVTEAFF
DNA: TGTGCCAGCAGTGAAGCGTCAGCGGTTGTCACTGAAGCTTTCTTT
J: TRBJ1-1
size: many
V: TRBV6-1
D: .

CDR3: CASSVLSLRDPIPGELFF
DNA: TGTGCCAGCAGTGTCTTAAGTCTCAGGGACCCAATCCCCGGGGAGCTGTTTTTT
J: TRBJ2-2
size: many
V: TRBV2
D: .

CDR3: CATEAASYNEQFF
DNA: TGTGCCACCGAAGCGGCTTCCTACAATGAGCAGTTCTTC
J: TRBJ2-1
size: many
V: TRBV24-1
D: .

CDR3: CASSLVLDTDTQYF
DNA: TGCGCCAGCAGCTTGGTGTTAGACACAGATACGCAGTATTTT
J: TRBJ2-3
size: many
V: TRBV5-1
D: .

CDR3: CASSSGQWGAEQYF
DNA: TGTGCCAGCAGCTCAGGGCAGTGGGGCGCCGAGCAGTACTTC
J: TRBJ2-7
size: many
V: TRBV11-3
D: .

CDR3: CASSSGTSGPNEQYF
DNA: TGCGCCAGCAGTAGCGGGACTAGCGGGCCCAACGAGCAGTACTTC
J: TRBJ2-7
size: few
V: TRBV10-1
D: TRBD2

CDR3: CASSETYEGTGSGYTF
DNA: TGTGCCAGCAGTGAAACTTATGAAGGTACAGGGTCTGGCTACACCTTC
J: TRBJ1-2
size: many
V: TRBV2
D: .

CDR3: CASSSDRGSVDTIYF
DNA: TGTGCCAGCAGCTCCGACAGGGGAAGCGTAGACACCATATATTTT
J: TRBJ1-3
size: once
V: TRBV6-2/TRBV6-3
D: TRBD1